These 32 T cell receptor beta chains were all obtained from the same sample, sequenced in a study of Graves' ophthalmopathy and Graves' hyperthyroidism. Using RNA transcripts, the TCR beta CDR3 regions were amplified. The first round was an RT-PCR with HTBI primers, and the second round was a multiplex PCR. TCRdb called the multiplex PCR reads again in MiXCR, with one record for every CDR3 protein. The table includes about 640,000 distinct CDR3 sequences, under 50% detected once. Sequencing was done on a sample of peripheral blood. The source is an adult man with Graves' ophthalmopathy.

This clonotype was seen more than once but under ten times. The chain uses TRBV20-1 and TRBJ1-1; D not resolved. CDR1 DFQATT and CDR2 SNEGSKA come from the germline V gene (reference sequence). The CDR3 spans 15 residues. Trimming left V 6 bases short and J 1 base short, with 18 bases between. CDR3 loop: CSASPGPGENTEAFF. CDR3 sequence (DNA): TGCAGTGCCTCACCAGGACCGGGAGAGAACACTGAAGCTTTCTTT.

This clonotype occurred a few times. The chain employs TRBV5-4 and TRBJ1-1, with 10 bases matching TRBD1. With 4 bases clipped from V and 11 bases from J, the junction kept 14 bases outside the gene matches. CDR1 SGHNT and CDR2 YYREEE come from the germline V gene (reference sequence). CDR3 length: 15 residues. The CDR3 DNA reads TGTGCCAGCAGCCAACCACCGGGACAGGGGAGAGTTGCTTTCTTT. It yields the protein CASSQPPGQGRVAFF.

The chain has TRBV20-1 and TRBJ1-1, with 7 bases matching TRBD1. V shed 1 base, J shed 5 bases, and the junction held 4 bases outside the gene matches. Germline V gives CDR1 DFQATT, CDR2 SNEGSKA (reference sequence). This CDR3 has 13 amino acids. This CDR3 reads CSARGQGKTEAFF. For the CDR3, the DNA is TGCAGTGCTAGAGGACAGGGAAAGACTGAAGCTTTCTTT.

This clonotype was observed at least ten times. The J gene is TRBJ1-2, the V gene TRBV20-1, with D possibly being TRBD1 (5 bases). Germline V gene lookup returns CDR1 DFQATT and CDR2 SNEGSKA (reference sequence). V lost 0 bases, J lost 5 bases, and 19 bases lay in between. This CDR3 is 16 amino acids long. CDR3 protein: CSARDQVGHGGYGYTF. CDR3 nucleotide sequence: TGCAGTGCTAGAGATCAAGTCGGACACGGGGGATATGGCTACACCTTC.

Ten or more counts support this clonotype. The chain employs TRBV4-1 and TRBJ2-7, with 9 bases identical to TRBD2. The V segment lost 4 bases and the J segment 2 bases; nucleotides outside the gene matches: 6. Germline loops: CDR1 MGHRA, CDR2 YSYEKL. This CDR3 contains 15 residues. The DNA for the CDR3 is TGCGCCAGCAGCCTACGACTAGCGGAGACCTACGAGCAGTACTTC. This codes for CASSLRLAETYEQYF.

This clonotype has a handful of counts. The chain carries TRBV7-8 and TRBJ1-1; D perhaps matches TRBD1 (5 bases). The V end lost 4 bases, the J end lost 5 bases, and 20 bases lay between the germline ends. Germline V gene data show CDR1 as SGHVS and CDR2 as FQNEAQ. The CDR3 runs 16 residues. CDR3 nucleotides: TGTGCCAGCAGCTCCCCAGCGAGGGGCGATGAGACTGAAGCTTTCTTT. Residues: CASSSPARGDETEAFF. Full variable domain (remainder filled in from reference TRBV7-8 and TRBJ1-1): GAGVSQSPRYKVAKRGQDVALRCDPISGHVSLFWYQQALGQGPEFLTYFQNEAQLDKSGLPSDRFFAERPEGSVSTLKIQRTQQEDSAVYLCASSSPARGDETEAFFGQGTRLTVV.

On this clonotype itself: Given the absence of the conserved phenylalanine or tryptophan at the CDR3 end, a read error is likely. The chain carries TRBV7-8 and TRBJ1-2; D not resolved. Trimming took off 0 bases at V and 6 bases at J, with 8 bases between the two ends. This CDR3 is built from 13 residues. Germline loops: CDR1 SGHVS, CDR2 FQNEAQ. The CDR3 sequence: CASSLAVGNGYTL. DNA for the CDR3: TGTGCCAGCAGCTTAGCGGTAGGAAATGGCTACACCCTC.

CDR3 DNA: TGCAGTGCTAGAGGGAGGGACCGCAATCAGCCCCAGCATTTT. Translated: CSARGRDRNQPQHF. The gene calls are TRBV20-1 and TRBJ1-5; D is possibly TRBD1 (5 bases). Trimming took off 1 base at V and 2 bases at J, with 9 bases between the two ends. The CDR3 spans 14 residues. In germline, CDR1 is DFQATT, CDR2 SNEGSKA (reference sequence).

The rearrangement uses TRBV10-2 and TRBJ1-2; D possibly corresponds to TRBD1 (6 bases). Trimming left V 3 bases short and J 4 bases short, with 15 bases between. The CDR3 spans 15 residues. Germline loops: CDR1 WSHSY, CDR2 SAAADI. The CDR3 sequence is CASSDGWQGTYGYTF. The DNA for the CDR3 is TGCGCCAGCAGTGACGGGTGGCAGGGGACCTATGGCTACACCTTC.

The rearrangement links TRBV11-2 to TRBJ1-6; D call uncertain. Trimming cost V 1 base and J 9 bases, with 7 bases left between them. There are 13 residues in the CDR3. The germline gives CDR1 SGHAT, CDR2 FQNNGV. For the CDR3, the DNA is TGTGCCAGCAGCTTAGGGATGTTTTCACCCCTCCACTTT. Translated, it gives CASSLGMFSPLHF.

This clonotype was counted many times. V is TRBV20-1 and J is TRBJ1-5; no reliable D call. With 5 bases removed from V and 4 bases from J, the gap between germline ends came to 9 bases. Germline assignment: CDR1 DFQATT and CDR2 SNEGSKA (reference sequence). This CDR3 has 12 residues. The DNA for the CDR3 is TGCAGTGCTCAGGACGGGAATCAGCCCCAGCATTTT. Translation gives CSAQDGNQPQHF.

Ten or more counts support this clonotype. This chain connects TRBV7-2 to TRBJ1-2; 7 nucleotides align to TRBD1. The V and J ends lost 4 bases and 5 bases, in that order; junction bases with no gene match: 7. The germline V gene encodes CDR1 SGHTA and CDR2 FQGNSA. There are 14 residues in the CDR3. For the CDR3, the DNA is TGTGCCAGCAGCTCGGGACAGTTTTTTTATGGCTACACCTTC. Translated, it gives CASSSGQFFYGYTF.

This clonotype was counted at least ten times. The chain recombines TRBV15 with TRBJ2-7; D is unresolved. V was cut by 0 bases and J by 5 bases, with 14 bases left in between. Germline loops: CDR1 LNHNV, CDR2 YYDKDF (reference sequence). The CDR3 covers 15 residues. The CDR3 bases are TGTGCCACCAGCAGAGATTTGGCAGTCTATAACGAGCAGTACTTC. Translating gives CATSRDLAVYNEQYF.

The J gene is TRBJ1-1, the V gene TRBV29-1; D possibly corresponds to TRBD1 (5 bases). The length of the CDR3 is 14 residues. CDR1 and CDR2 from the germline V gene are SQVTM and ANQGSEA. Trimming took 0 bases from V and 5 from J, leaving 13 bases between them. CDR3 residues: CSVEDRGGRTEAFF. In DNA form, the CDR3 reads TGCAGCGTTGAAGATCGCGGGGGAAGGACTGAAGCTTTCTTT.

This chain uses TRBV7-9 with TRBJ1-1; 8 bases align to TRBD1. The germline CDR1 and CDR2 sequences are SEHNR and FQNEAQ (reference sequence). CDR3 length: 16 residues. After removal of 5 bases from V and 1 base from J, the junction contained 9 bases not matched to a gene. As DNA, the CDR3 is TGTGCCAGCAGCCGAGGACACAGGGGGACGAACACTGAAGCTTTCTTT. Amino acids: CASSRGHRGTNTEAFF.

V usage is TRBV10-3 and J usage is TRBJ1-5; 7 bases line up with TRBD1. The ends lost 5 bases at V and 6 bases at J; junction bases unmatched: 10. Germline V gene data show CDR1 as ENHRY and CDR2 as SYGVKD. CDR3 length equals 15 residues. Here the CDR3 DNA reads TGTGCCATCAGTCCCGACAGGGAGAGGGGTCAGCCCCAGCATTTT. It encodes CAISPDRERGQPQHF.

In this sample, this clonotype turned up many times. This sequence joins TRBV2 and TRBJ1-5; 7 bases fit TRBD1. Unmatched junction bases numbered 5, after V lost 7 bases and J lost 5 bases. This CDR3 is built from 13 residues. Germline V lookup: CDR1 SNHLY, CDR2 FYNNEI. Here the CDR3 reads CASTTGEHQPQHF. The CDR3 region has the DNA TGTGCCAGCACTACAGGGGAGCATCAGCCCCAGCATTTT.

This clonotype was counted a few times. The chain couples TRBV7-9 to TRBJ2-7; D is perhaps TRBD2 (5 bases). The CDR3 runs to 12 residues. Germline values: CDR1 SEHNR, CDR2 FQNEAQ (reference sequence). V lost 5 bases to trimming and J lost 7 bases, with 12 bases between them. The CDR3 coding sequence is TGTGCCAGCAGCGGGCAATGGAGGGAGCAGTACTTC. Translation: CASSGQWREQYF.

The sample holds a few counts of this clonotype. The chain combines TRBV7-9 with TRBJ2-5; D uncertain. Germline assignment: CDR1 SEHNR and CDR2 FQNEAQ (reference sequence). The CDR3 extends over 15 amino acids. The ends were cut back, 6 bases at V and 4 bases at J, with 18 bases in the middle. The CDR3 here is CASSYSPRERETQYF. The CDR3 DNA reads as TGTGCCAGCAGTTACTCCCCGCGCGAGCGAGAGACCCAGTACTTC.

This clonotype has a count of ten or more. The J gene is TRBJ1-5, the V gene TRBV2; TRBD1 agrees at 9 bases. The CDR3 loop spans 15 amino acids. The germline V gene has CDR1 SNHLY and CDR2 FYNNEI. V lost 4 bases and J lost 2; bases outside the gene matches: 3. CDR3 in amino acids: CASSAWTGGNQPQHF. The DNA for the CDR3 is TGTGCCAGCAGTGCGTGGACAGGGGGCAATCAGCCCCAGCATTTT.

This clonotype was seen many times. The V call is TRBV5-1, the J call TRBJ2-7, with D unresolved. Trimming took off 0 bases at V and 3 bases at J, with 13 bases between the two ends. Germline V gene data show CDR1 as SGHRS and CDR2 as YFSETQ. This CDR3 contains 15 residues. As DNA, the CDR3 is TGCGCCAGCAGCTTGGTGGGCAGATATTACTACGAGCAGTACTTC. It specifies CASSLVGRYYYEQYF.

In this sample, this clonotype turned up a few times. The chain carries TRBV19 and TRBJ1-4; D unclear. The CDR3 covers 15 residues. Germline V gives CDR1 LNHDA, CDR2 SQIVND (reference sequence). V was trimmed by 3 bases and J by 3 bases, leaving 11 bases between them. The CDR3 sequence is CASSMGGGSNEKLFF. CDR3 nucleotide sequence: TGTGCCAGTAGTATGGGAGGTGGTTCTAATGAAAAACTGTTTTTT.

A few counts support this clonotype. The rearrangement joins TRBV20-1 to TRBJ2-2, with 9 bases that match TRBD1. With V trimmed by 5 bases and J by 3 bases, 4 bases remained unmatched. Germline CDR1 and CDR2: DFQATT and SNEGSKA (reference sequence). There are 14 residues in the CDR3. The DNA for the CDR3 is TGCAGTGCTCCTGGGACAGGGTACACCGGGGAGCTGTTTTTT. Protein sequence: CSAPGTGYTGELFF.

The J gene is TRBJ2-7, the V gene TRBV25-1; 11 positions agree with TRBD1. The assigned J gene may be wrong: the sequence end matches TRBJ2-1 better. In germline, CDR1 is MGHDK, CDR2 SYGVNS. The CDR3 spans 13 residues. The CDR3 loop is CASTGQGASEQFF. DNA of the CDR3: TGTGCCAGCACCGGACAGGGGGCGAGTGAGCAGTTCTTC.

This clonotype was recorded at least ten times. The chain couples TRBV7-2 to TRBJ1-2; 7 bases align to TRBD1. Germline CDR1 SGHTA, CDR2 FQGNSA. The length of the CDR3 is 16 residues. V was clipped by 2 bases and J by 3 bases; unmatched bases: 9. The CDR3 here is CASSLKLDRLYYGYTF. CDR3 nucleotide sequence: TGTGCCAGCAGCTTAAAGTTGGACAGGCTATACTATGGCTACACCTTC.

The rearrangement joins TRBV20-1 to TRBJ2-7; 9 nucleotides line up with TRBD1. CDR1 is DFQATT and CDR2 is SNEGSKA in the germline V gene (reference sequence). The CDR3 length is 16 residues. With 3 bases clipped from V and 5 bases from J, the junction kept 14 bases outside the gene matches. CDR3 amino acids: CSASGRGTGIMDEQYF. CDR3 bases: TGCAGTGCTAGCGGACGCGGGACAGGGATAATGGACGAGCAGTACTTC.

This chain joins TRBV7-9 and TRBJ2-7, with TRBD2 as a possible D gene (5 bases). The CDR3 loop spans 12 amino acids. Germline lookup yields CDR1 SEHNR and CDR2 FQNEAQ (reference sequence). V shed 3 bases and J shed 5 bases, with 8 bases lying between them. CDR3: CASSFEGDEQYF. The DNA for the CDR3 is TGTGCCAGCAGCTTCGAGGGAGACGAGCAGTACTTC.

This clonotype has ten or more counts. The chain carries TRBV7-8 and TRBJ2-7; D perhaps matches TRBD1 (6 bases). This CDR3 region has 16 residues. V lost 5 bases and J 0 bases, leaving 17 bases between the germline ends. The germline CDR1 and CDR2 sequences are SGHVS and FQNEAQ. The CDR3 coding sequence is TGTGCCAGCAGCCCAGCGGTGCAGGGGAGCTCCTACGAGCAGTACTTC. It specifies CASSPAVQGSSYEQYF.

The chain employs TRBV11-2 and TRBJ1-2; the match to TRBD1 covers 10 bases. The CDR3 has 15 residues. V lost 3 bases to trimming and J lost 7 bases; unmatched junction nucleotides: 8. Germline loops: CDR1 SGHAT, CDR2 FQNNGV. The chain's CDR3 is CASSLGQGQGGGYTF. The CDR3 DNA is TGTGCCAGCAGCTTGGGACAGGGGCAGGGAGGTGGCTACACCTTC.

Concerning this clonotype: One base away lies a much larger clone, so this may be a sequencing read error. The J gene is TRBJ2-5, the V gene TRBV7-2; no definite D call. Germline CDR1 is SGHTA and CDR2 is FQGNSA. The length of the CDR3 is 16 residues. V was cut by 5 bases and J by 7 bases, with 23 bases left in between. CDR3 bases: TGTGCCAGCAGCCCTTCCGATGACGGCTGGAAGGGGACCCAGTACTTC. Amino acids: CASSPSDDGWKGTQYF. Together with reference TRBV7-2 and TRBJ2-5, the CDR3 gives the full variable domain: GAGVSQSPSNKVTEKGKDVELRCDPISGHTALYWYRQSLGQGLEFLIYFQGNSAPDKSGLPSDRFSAERTGGSVSTLTIQRTQQEDSAVYLCASSPSDDGWKGTQYFGPGTRLLVL.

Regarding this clonotype: This may come from a read error, since a much larger clone is one base off. The chain employs TRBV2 and TRBJ1-1, with D possibly TRBD1 on 5 matching bases. Trimming cost V 5 bases and J 8 bases, with 21 bases left between them. CDR1 SNHLY and CDR2 FYNNEI come from the germline V gene. The CDR3 totals 15 residues. The CDR3 coding sequence is TGTGCCAGCAGTCCCCAGGCAGGGCCTACGAGGGAAGCTTTCTTT. Translation: CASSPQAGPTREAFF.

This clonotype was seen many times. A much larger clonotype is one base distant, so this may be a read error. The genes are TRBV10-3 and TRBJ1-6; 7 nucleotides align to TRBD1. Germline V gene lookup returns CDR1 ENHRY and CDR2 SYGVKD. The CDR3 is made up of 13 amino acids. CDR3 DNA sequence: TGTGCCCTCAGTGGGGACAGTAATTCACCCCTCCACTTT. Translated: CALSGDSNSPLHF.